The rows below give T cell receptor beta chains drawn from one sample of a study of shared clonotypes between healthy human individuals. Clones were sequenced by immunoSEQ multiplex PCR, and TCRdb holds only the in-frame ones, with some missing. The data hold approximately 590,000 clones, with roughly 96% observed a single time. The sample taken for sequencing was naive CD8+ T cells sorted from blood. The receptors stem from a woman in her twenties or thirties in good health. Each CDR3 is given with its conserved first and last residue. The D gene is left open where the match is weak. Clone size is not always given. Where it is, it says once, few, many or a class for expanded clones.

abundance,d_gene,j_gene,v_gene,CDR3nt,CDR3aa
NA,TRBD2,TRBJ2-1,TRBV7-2,TGTGCCAGCAGCCCTAGCGGGAGGGGACGGGGTGAGCAGTTCTTC,CASSPSGRGRGEQFF
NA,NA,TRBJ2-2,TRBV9,TGTGCCAGCAGCGTAGTTACGGGAACCCTCACCGGGGAGCTGTTTTTT,CASSVVTGTLTGELFF
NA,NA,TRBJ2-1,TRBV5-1,TGCGCCAGCAGCTCGTCTGGGCGCCCACCTAACGATGAGCAGTTCTTC,CASSSSGRPPNDEQFF
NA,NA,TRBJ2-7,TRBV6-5,TGTGCCAGCAGTTACTCGTACACAAGAGAGGACTACGAGCAGTACTTC,CASSYSYTREDYEQYF
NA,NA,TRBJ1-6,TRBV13,TGTGCCAGCAGCTTAGGGACCGGCTCATGGTCCCTCCACTTT,CASSLGTGSWSLHF
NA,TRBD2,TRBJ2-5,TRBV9,TGTGCCAGCAGCCCCTGGGGGCGGGAGGTCCAAGAGACCCAGTACTTC,CASSPWGREVQETQYF
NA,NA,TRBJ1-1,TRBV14,TGTGCCAGCAGCCAAGGGTATGAAGCTTTCTTT,CASSQGYEAFF
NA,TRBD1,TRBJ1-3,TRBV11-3,TGTGCCAGACCGGACAGGGCTGGAAACACCATATATTTT,CARPDRAGNTIYF
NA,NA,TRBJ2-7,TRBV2,TGTGCCAGCAATGGTTTCAGTTACGAGCAGTACTTC,CASNGFSYEQYF
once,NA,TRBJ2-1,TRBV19,TGTGCCAGTAGTATAGGCGGGGATCGCAATGAGCAGTTCTTC,CASSIGGDRNEQFF
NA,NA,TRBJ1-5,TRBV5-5,TGTGCCAGCAGCTTAACAGGCCAGCCCCAGCATTTT,CASSLTGQPQHF
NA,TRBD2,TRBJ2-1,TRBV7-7,TGTGCCAGCAGCTCGACTAGCGGCGACAATGAGCAGTTCTTC,CASSSTSGDNEQFF
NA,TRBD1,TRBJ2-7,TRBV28,TGTGCCAGCAGTTTGCGGACAGGGAGCTCCTACGAGCAGTACTTC,CASSLRTGSSYEQYF
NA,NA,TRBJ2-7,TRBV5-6,TGTGCCAGCAGCTACCCAAGGGGTTCCGAGCAGTACTTC,CASSYPRGSEQYF
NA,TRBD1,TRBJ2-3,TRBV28,TGTGCCAGCAGTTTCGAGGCGGGACAGGTCAGTAAGGATACGCAGTATTTT,CASSFEAGQVSKDTQYF
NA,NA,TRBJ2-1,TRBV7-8,TGTGCCAGCAGCTTAGTGAACTCGGCCTACAATGAGCAGTTCTTC,CASSLVNSAYNEQFF
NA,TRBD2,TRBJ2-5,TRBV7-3,TGTGCCAGCAGCGAAAGACCGGGACTAGCGGGAGAAGAGACCCAGTACTTC,CASSERPGLAGEETQYF
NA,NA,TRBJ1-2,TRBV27,TGTGCCAGCAACCCCAGGAGGGGTTTGGACTATGGCTACACCTTC,CASNPRRGLDYGYTF
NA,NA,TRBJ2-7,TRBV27,TGTGCCAGCAGTCCCTTACCGGGACGCGTTTACGAGCAGTACTTC,CASSPLPGRVYEQYF
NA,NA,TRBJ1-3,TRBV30,TGTGCCTGGAGTTCCAGTCCTAACTCTGGAAACACCATATATTTT,CAWSSSPNSGNTIYF
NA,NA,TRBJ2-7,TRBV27,TGTGCCAGCAGTTTGGGACACGACGAGCAGTACTTC,CASSLGHDEQYF